The 18 T cell receptor beta chains in this list originate from one sample, sequenced in a study of PD-1 blockade in classical Hodgkin lymphoma. TCRdb keeps only in-frame clones here, not all; method: immunoSEQ multiplex PCR. Among approximately 31,000 clones listed, around 80% were seen once. Time point noted: cycle 4 day 1 (C4D1), after 5 to 7 weeks of nivolumab. Every patient relapsed after autologous stem cell transplantation, and brentuximab vedotin exposure varied. CD4+ T cells were purified from thawed PBMCs by negative selection. The specimen was CD4+ T cells from blood, collected before the fourth cycle of nivolumab. The receptors were gathered from a human donor with classical Hodgkin lymphoma.

The rearrangement joins TRBV30 to TRBJ1-2, with TRBD1 matching 8 bases. The CDR3 loop spans 14 amino acids. Losses at the gene ends were 3 bases for V and 8 bases for J; bases not matched to a gene: 11. The germline V gene encodes CDR1 GTSNPN and CDR2 SVGIG (reference sequence). CDR3 sequence: CAWRGGRGRLGYTF. CDR3 sequence (DNA): TGTGCCTGGAGGGGAGGCAGGGGGCGTTTAGGCTACACCTTC. The full variable domain, in which reference TRBV30 and TRBJ1-2 provide the parts outside the CDR3, is SQTIHQWPATLVQPVGSPLSLECTVEGTSNPNLYWYRQAAGRGLQLLFYSVGIGQISSEVPQNLSASRPQDRQFILSSKKLLLSDSGFYLCAWRGGRGRLGYTFGSGTRLTVV.

This clone has just a few counts. The chain employs TRBV7-9 and TRBJ1-5; D uncertain. The CDR3 is 15 residues long. The V end was cut by 0 bases, the J end by 4 bases, with 10 bases between. Germline-derived CDR1 and CDR2 are SEHNR and FQNEAQ (reference sequence). The CDR3 bases are TGTGCCAGCAGCTTAGCGTCTATTCCGAATCAGCCCCAGCATTTT. Protein sequence: CASSLASIPNQPQHF.

This sequence joins TRBV2 and TRBJ1-1; D remains unclear. CDR3 length: 14 residues. V lost 5 bases, J lost 1 base, and 11 bases lay in between. Germline loops: CDR1 SNHLY, CDR2 FYNNEI. The CDR3 spells CASSPRSWNTEAFF. The CDR3 region has the DNA TGTGCCAGCAGTCCGAGGTCGTGGAACACTGAAGCTTTCTTT.

This chain joins TRBV6-5 and TRBJ2-7, with 7 positions matching TRBD2. The CDR3 has 14 amino acids. From germline, CDR1 is MNHEY and CDR2 SVGAGI. V shed 7 bases, J shed 4 bases, and the junction held 10 bases outside the gene matches. The CDR3 is CASTRGRGGYEQYF. CDR3 nucleotide sequence: TGTGCCAGCACTAGAGGGCGGGGAGGGTACGAGCAGTACTTC.

CDR3 coding DNA: TGTGCCAGCAGCTTCGTATTGGGCACAGATACGCAGTATTTT. It specifies CASSFVLGTDTQYF. The chain joins TRBV7-9 to TRBJ2-3; D remains unclear. Trimming stripped 3 bases from V and 1 base from J, with 8 bases between. This CDR3 contains 14 residues. Per germline, CDR1 SEHNR and CDR2 FQNEAQ (reference sequence).

This clone was counted once. The chain recombines TRBV4-1 with TRBJ2-1; possibly TRBD2 for D (7 bases). Trimming stripped 4 bases from V and 6 bases from J, with 19 bases between. Germline V gene sequence: CDR1 MGHRA, CDR2 YSYEKL. The CDR3 has 16 residues. Here the CDR3 reads CASSPVVGGPVNEQFF. The CDR3 coding sequence is TGCGCCAGCAGCCCCGTCGTGGGGGGGCCGGTCAATGAGCAGTTCTTC.

CDR3 sequence: CASSIDWTGGSTDTQYF. CDR3 bases: TGTGCCAGTAGTATAGACTGGACAGGGGGTAGCACAGATACGCAGTATTTT. The rearrangement uses TRBV19 and TRBJ2-3, with 10 bases that match TRBD1. The CDR3 is made up of 17 amino acids. The germline CDR1 and CDR2 sequences are LNHDA and SQIVND (reference sequence). V shed 0 bases and J 0 bases; nucleotides not matched to a gene: 3.

The CDR3 is CASTLEVGTSGGAGADTQYF. The CDR3 DNA reads TGTGCCAGCACCCTAGAGGTCGGGACTAGCGGGGGGGCTGGTGCTGATACGCAGTATTTT. The V and J genes are TRBV11-2 and TRBJ2-3; TRBD2 agrees at 16 bases. J gave up 6 bases and V 7 bases, and 19 bases lay outside the gene matches. The CDR3 runs to 20 residues. Looked up from germline, CDR1 is SGHAT and CDR2 is FQNNGV.

The chain carries TRBV7-8 and TRBJ1-3; 7 bases map to TRBD1. The trim removed 5 bases at V and 4 bases at J, leaving 5 bases unmatched. Germline values: CDR1 SGHVS, CDR2 FQNEAQ. This CDR3 region has 14 residues. CDR3 in amino acids: CASSVRDRGNTIYF. CDR3 DNA: TGTGCCAGCAGCGTCCGGGACAGAGGAAACACCATATATTTT. Full variable domain (remainder filled in from reference TRBV7-8 and TRBJ1-3): GAGVSQSPRYKVAKRGQDVALRCDPISGHVSLFWYQQALGQGPEFLTYFQNEAQLDKSGLPSDRFFAERPEGSVSTLKIQRTQQEDSAVYLCASSVRDRGNTIYFGEGSWLTVV.

The gene calls are TRBV19 and TRBJ1-2; D is uncertain. Germline assignment: CDR1 LNHDA and CDR2 SQIVND (reference sequence). V was trimmed by 3 bases and J by 3 bases, leaving 11 bases between them. CDR3 length: 14 amino acids. The CDR3 bases are TGTGCCAGTAGTATTCGGGGAATAGACTATGGCTACACCTTC. This codes for CASSIRGIDYGYTF.

The chain carries TRBV7-2 and TRBJ2-5; D is unclear. The V and J ends lost 4 bases and 4 bases respectively, with 7 bases between them. Germline CDR1 is SGHTA and CDR2 is FQGNSA. This CDR3 spans 12 amino acids. CDR3 sequence reads: CASSSPPETQYF. The DNA for the CDR3 is TGTGCCAGCAGCTCTCCCCCAGAGACCCAGTACTTC. Based on the CDR3 plus reference TRBV7-2 and TRBJ2-5, the full variable domain is GAGVSQSPSNKVTEKGKDVELRCDPISGHTALYWYRQSLGQGLEFLIYFQGNSAPDKSGLPSDRFSAERTGGSVSTLTIQRTQQEDSAVYLCASSSPPETQYFGPGTRLLVL.

The rearrangement links TRBV19 to TRBJ2-7, with D perhaps matching TRBD1 or TRBD2 (6 bases each). CDR1 and CDR2 (germline): LNHDA, SQIVND (reference sequence). V lost 3 bases to trimming and J lost 9 bases, with 18 bases between them. The CDR3 runs 14 residues. CDR3 nucleotide sequence: TGTGCCAGTAGTATTTTACAGGAGGGGGGCGGGCAGTACTTC. It codes for CASSILQEGGGQYF.

This clone was counted once. The chain combines TRBV2 with TRBJ2-1; weak D call: TRBD2 (5 bases). Germline loops: CDR1 SNHLY, CDR2 FYNNEI. V was pared by 7 bases and J by 7 bases, with 20 bases between. This CDR3 region has 15 residues. The CDR3 DNA follows: TGTGCCAGCACTAAGACGGGATTTTGGGGAAATGAGCAGTTCTTC. It translates to CASTKTGFWGNEQFF. Full variable domain (outside the CDR3, taken from reference TRBV2 and TRBJ2-1): EPEVTQTPSHQVTQMGQEVILRCVPISNHLYFYWYRQILGQKVEFLVSFYNNEISEKSEIFDDQFSVERPDGSNFTLKIRSTKLEDSAMYFCASTKTGFWGNEQFFGPGTRLTVL.

The chain is built from TRBV30 and TRBJ2-7; the D gene is possibly TRBD1 (6 bases). The CDR3 is 13 residues long. Trimming took off 0 bases at V and 4 bases at J, with 10 bases between the two ends. In germline, CDR1 is GTSNPN, CDR2 SVGIG (reference sequence). CDR3 bases: TGTGCCTGGAGTGTCACCGGACAGTACGAGCAGTACTTC. The encoded protein is CAWSVTGQYEQYF.

The rearrangement uses TRBV18 and TRBJ1-2; 8 nucleotides line up with TRBD1. V was clipped by 3 bases and J by 5 bases; unmatched bases: 2. Per germline, CDR1 KGHSH and CDR2 LQKENI. CDR3 size: 13 residues. CDR3 residues: CASSPQGAYGYTF. CDR3 in DNA: TGTGCCAGCTCACCGCAGGGGGCGTATGGCTACACCTTC.

The chain has TRBV11-2 and TRBJ2-7, with D maybe TRBD2 (5 bases). Trimming took 1 base from V and 2 from J, leaving 18 bases between them. The CDR3 is 17 amino acids. The germline CDR1 and CDR2 sequences are SGHAT and FQNNGV. CDR3 nucleotides: TGTGCCAGCAGCTTAGGTATTTCCGGGGTGCGCCCCTACGAGCAGTACTTC. Protein: CASSLGISGVRPYEQYF.

This chain links TRBV18 with TRBJ2-7; 8 nucleotides line up with TRBD2. The CDR3 runs to 14 residues. Germline values: CDR1 KGHSH, CDR2 LQKENI. J gave up 3 bases and V 6 bases, and 7 bases lay outside the gene matches. The DNA of the CDR3 is TGTGCCAGCTCGCTTAGCGGGGAGTTCTACGAGCAGTACTTC. Its protein is CASSLSGEFYEQYF.

The CDR3 nucleotides are TGTGCCAGCAGCTTAGTTGGGGGGGGGCTTATAGCGTACTACGAGCAGTACTTC. This translates into CASSLVGGGLIAYYEQYF. The V call is TRBV7-2, the J call TRBJ2-7; D might be TRBD2 (7 bases). The germline gives CDR1 SGHTA, CDR2 FQGNSA. V lost 1 base to trimming and J lost 3 bases, with 22 bases between them. The CDR3 extends over 18 amino acids.